The 27 T cell receptor beta chains listed next were all sequenced from one sample in a study of Ad26.COV2.S vaccination and SARS-CoV-2 variants. Profiling relied on immunoSEQ multiplex PCR, and the TCRdb table lists in-frame clones only, not all of them. The sample consists of 300,000 to 400,000 clones, around 84% of them appearing once. Treatment specified: some 20 received Ad26.COV2.S at low or high dose, single or two shots; a few received placebo; per-sample allocation not given. Sampling happened 63 days after the first vaccine or placebo injection. The source material was peripheral blood, sampled in a trial of Ad26.COV2.S vaccine versus placebo. The receptors come from a person aged 18-65 years who received the Ad26.COV2.S COVID-19 vaccine or a placebo.

V gene TRBV6-5 combines with J gene TRBJ2-1; 9 bases fit TRBD1. The CDR3 length is 15 residues. The V gene's germline CDR1 is MNHEY and CDR2 SVGAGI. Trimming at V came to 6 bases and at J to 7 bases, leaving 10 bases not matched to a gene. CDR3 region: CASRRPGQGRNEQFF. The CDR3 region has the DNA TGTGCCAGCAGACGCCCGGGACAGGGACGAAATGAGCAGTTCTTC.

The V gene is TRBV2, the J gene TRBJ1-1; 9 bases match TRBD1. V lost 7 bases and J lost 2; bases outside the gene matches: 5. Germline CDR1 reads SNHLY; CDR2 reads FYNNEI. This CDR3 spans 14 amino acids. The CDR3 reads CASTPDRGNTEAFF. For the CDR3, the DNA is TGTGCCAGCACCCCGGACAGGGGCAACACTGAAGCTTTCTTT.

V and J are TRBV3-1 (or the pseudogene TRBV3-2) and TRBJ2-7, with D unresolved. V lost 1 base, J lost 6 bases, and 16 bases lay in between. The germline V gene encodes CDR1 LGHDT and CDR2 YNNKEL (reference sequence). There are 15 residues in the CDR3. CDR3 DNA sequence: TGTGCCAGCAGCCAAGCGTCAGGTGGGGTCGGCGAGCAGTACTTC. Its protein is CASSQASGGVGEQYF.

The chain has TRBV11-2 and TRBJ1-5; D call uncertain. The CDR3 consists of 15 residues. Per germline, CDR1 SGHAT and CDR2 FQNNGV. Trimming took 0 bases from V and 0 from J, leaving 6 bases between them. DNA of the CDR3: TGTGCCAGCAGCTTAGATTTTGATAGCAATCAGCCCCAGCATTTT. Protein sequence: CASSLDFDSNQPQHF. The full variable domain, in which reference TRBV11-2 and TRBJ1-5 provide the parts outside the CDR3, is EAGVAQSPRYKIIEKRQSVAFWCNPISGHATLYWYQQILGQGPKLLIQFQNNGVVDDSQLPKDRFSAERLKGVDSTLKIQPAKLEDSAVYLCASSLDFDSNQPQHFGDGTRLSIL.

The table lists this clone with a count of one. The chain recombines TRBV28 with TRBJ2-6; D perhaps matches TRBD1 (6 bases). V was shortened by 5 bases and J by 1 base, with 21 bases between the two germline ends. The CDR3 length is 19 residues. CDR1 MDHEN and CDR2 SYDVKM come from the germline V gene. The CDR3 region is CASSPQFRTVESGANVLTF. The DNA of the CDR3 is TGTGCCAGCAGTCCCCAGTTTAGGACAGTCGAATCTGGGGCCAACGTCCTGACTTTC.

J is TRBJ2-7 and V is TRBV6-1; 9 bases are shared with TRBD2. The V gene end was trimmed by 3 bases and the J gene end by 6 bases; junction bases not matched to a gene: 6. The CDR3 covers 14 residues. Looked up from germline, CDR1 is MNHNS and CDR2 is SASEGT. The CDR3 protein is CASSDAGGISEQYF. The CDR3 nucleotides read TGTGCCAGCAGTGACGCGGGAGGGATTTCCGAGCAGTACTTC.

This clone has a handful of counts. The chain's CDR3 is CASSSNVGAPNEKLFF. CDR3 bases: TGTGCCAGCAGCTCCAATGTGGGAGCCCCTAATGAAAAACTGTTTTTT. The V and J genes are TRBV5-5 and TRBJ1-4; D is ambiguous. This CDR3 region has 16 residues. The V and J ends lost 3 bases and 3 bases respectively, with 15 bases between them. CDR1 SGHKS and CDR2 YYEKEE come from the germline V gene (reference sequence).

The chain couples TRBV6-2 or TRBV6-3 to TRBJ2-5, with no clear D. Deletions cut 4 bases from V and 2 bases from J, with 5 bases between. The CDR3 extends over 12 amino acids. Germline lookup yields CDR1 MNHEY and CDR2 SVGEGT. The CDR3 protein is CASSSRQETQYF. CDR3 nucleotides: TGTGCCAGCAGTTCAAGGCAAGAGACCCAGTACTTC.

The chain has TRBV4-3 and TRBJ1-2, with 12 bases identical to TRBD1. The CDR3 consists of 16 residues. Germline assignment: CDR1 LGHNA and CDR2 YSLEER. V dropped 3 bases and J dropped 4; count of bases not matched to a gene: 6. For the CDR3, the DNA is TGCGCCAGCAGCCAGGGAGGGACAGGGGGCTTCTATGGCTACACCTTC. This encodes CASSQGGTGGFYGYTF.

The chain has TRBV19 and TRBJ2-7, with 11 nucleotides matching TRBD1. The CDR3 is made up of 14 amino acids. The trim removed 6 bases at V and 3 bases at J, leaving 4 bases unmatched. The germline V gene has CDR1 LNHDA and CDR2 SQIVND (reference sequence). CDR3 region: CASSPDRGLYEQYF. The DNA for the CDR3 is TGTGCCAGTAGCCCGGACAGGGGGCTCTACGAGCAGTACTTC.

This chain connects TRBV11-2 to TRBJ1-1; a weak D match, TRBD1 (5 bases). The ends were cut back, 5 bases at V and 6 bases at J, with 16 bases in the middle. The CDR3 has 14 amino acids. Germline V lookup: CDR1 SGHAT, CDR2 FQNNGV. CDR3 DNA: TGTGCCAGCAGCCCAGTGAGGGGTTTCCCTGAAGCTTTCTTT. Translated, it gives CASSPVRGFPEAFF.

This clone was counted only a few times. The chain couples TRBV28 to TRBJ1-2, with unresolved D. The length of the CDR3 is 10 residues. Trimming took off 5 bases at V and 6 bases at J, with 4 bases between the two ends. CDR1 MDHEN and CDR2 SYDVKM come from the germline V gene. Written as DNA, the CDR3 is TGTGCCAGCAGTCGACATGGCTACACCTTC. It specifies CASSRHGYTF.

This clone is a singleton in its sample. V usage is TRBV19 and J usage is TRBJ2-2; unclear D gene. The CDR3 consists of 15 residues. V dropped 6 bases and J dropped 5 bases, with 16 bases sitting between them. CDR1 LNHDA and CDR2 SQIVND come from the germline V gene (reference sequence). CDR3 DNA: TGTGCCAGTAGACACCTCGATTTGGAAACCGGGGAGCTGTTTTTT. Protein product: CASRHLDLETGELFF.

This clone was detected only once. This CDR3 is CASSLHAGGYEQYF. The CDR3 nucleotides read TGTGCCAGCAGCTTACATGCGGGGGGGTACGAGCAGTACTTC. This chain connects TRBV7-2 to TRBJ2-7; the match to TRBD2 covers 9 bases. The germline V gene encodes CDR1 SGHTA and CDR2 FQGNSA. CDR3 length: 14 amino acids. With V trimmed by 2 bases and J by 4 bases, 3 bases remained unmatched.

V is TRBV18 and J is TRBJ2-5; possibly TRBD1 or TRBD2 for D (5 bases each). Trimming pared 3 bases from V and 1 base from J, leaving 9 bases between. This CDR3 has 14 residues. The germline gives CDR1 KGHSH, CDR2 LQKENI. Written as DNA, the CDR3 is TGTGCCAGCTCACCGCCGGGGACCCAAGAGACCCAGTACTTC. Its translation: CASSPPGTQETQYF.

This chain connects TRBV7-2 to TRBJ2-5; D not certain. This CDR3 has 14 amino acids. Germline V gene lookup returns CDR1 SGHTA and CDR2 FQGNSA. V lost 1 base, J lost 5 bases, and 11 bases lay in between. The CDR3 nucleotides are TGTGCCAGCAGCTTAGAGTTCGCGACTGAGACCCAGTACTTC. Translation gives CASSLEFATETQYF.

The gene calls are TRBV5-8 and TRBJ1-1; tentatively, D is TRBD1 (6 bases). This CDR3 contains 17 residues. The ends were cut back, 0 bases at V and 5 bases at J, with 20 bases in the middle. Germline lookup yields CDR1 SGHTS and CDR2 YDEGEE. The CDR3 DNA reads TGTGCCAGCAGCTTGGAGGTCCCCAGGGGCGCCCGAACTGAAGCTTTCTTT. It is translated as CASSLEVPRGARTEAFF.

This clone was seen ten or more times. The V call is TRBV11-2, the J call TRBJ2-2, with D perhaps matching TRBD1 or TRBD2 (5 bases each). Germline-derived CDR1 and CDR2 are SGHAT and FQNNGV. There are 16 residues in the CDR3. The V end lost 2 bases, the J end lost 0 bases, and 10 bases lay between the germline ends. Here the CDR3 reads CASSLLGVTNTGELFF. In DNA, the CDR3 is TGTGCCAGCAGCTTATTGGGGGTCACGAACACCGGGGAGCTGTTTTTT.

This clone was detected ten times or more. This CDR3 is also generated by other DNA sequences in the sample. V usage is TRBV5-1 and J usage is TRBJ1-1, with unresolved D. There are 13 residues in the CDR3. V was cut by 1 base and J by 1 base, with 5 bases left in between. Germline CDR1 is SGHRS and CDR2 is YFSETQ. The CDR3 loop is CASSLMENTEAFF. The CDR3, as DNA: TGCGCCAGCAGCTTGATGGAGAACACTGAAGCTTTCTTT.

This clone was counted at least ten times. The rearrangement uses TRBV27 and TRBJ2-7; tentatively, D is TRBD1 or TRBD2 (5 bases each). There are 13 residues in the CDR3. Trimming pared 5 bases from V and 3 bases from J, leaving 11 bases between. Germline V gene sequence: CDR1 MNHEY, CDR2 SMNVEV (reference sequence). CDR3 in amino acids: CASSQGTLYEQYF. CDR3 nucleotide sequence: TGTGCCAGCAGTCAAGGGACCCTCTACGAGCAGTACTTC.

The chain is built from TRBV7-9 and TRBJ2-7, with D uncertain. With 1 base removed from V and 2 bases from J, the gap between germline ends came to 12 bases. Per the germline V gene, CDR1 is SEHNR and CDR2 is FQNEAQ (reference sequence). The CDR3 runs 15 residues. CDR3 nucleotides: TGTGCCAGCAGCTTAGGGCCTGGCCCTGCCTACGAGCAGTACTTC. Amino acids: CASSLGPGPAYEQYF. The full variable domain, with the rest looked up from reference TRBV7-9 and TRBJ2-7, is DTGVSQNPRHKITKRGQNVTFRCDPISEHNRLYWYRQTLGQGPEFLTYFQNEAQLEKSRLLSDRFSAERPKGSFSTLEIQRTEQGDSAMYLCASSLGPGPAYEQYFGPGTRLTVT.

J is TRBJ1-2 and V is TRBV6-5; weak D call: TRBD1 (5 bases). In germline, CDR1 is MNHEY, CDR2 SVGAGI. This CDR3 region has 15 residues. Trimming pared 2 bases from V and 4 bases from J, leaving 14 bases between. The CDR3 here is CASSYPSGASYGYTF. The CDR3 DNA sequence: TGTGCCAGCAGTTACCCCTCCGGGGCCAGCTATGGCTACACCTTC.

The rearrangement uses TRBV30 and TRBJ2-7; maybe TRBD1 (5 bases). The germline gives CDR1 GTSNPN, CDR2 SVGIG (reference sequence). Trimming left V 4 bases short and J 6 bases short, with 16 bases between. The CDR3 extends over 13 amino acids. Written as DNA, the CDR3 is TGTGCCTGGACAGCCCAATGGGGCAGCGAGCAGTACTTC. Protein sequence: CAWTAQWGSEQYF.

The V call is TRBV6-1, the J call TRBJ2-3; the match to TRBD1 covers 7 bases. Germline CDR1 MNHNS, CDR2 SASEGT. The CDR3 sequence is 16 residues long. The V gene end was trimmed by 4 bases and the J gene end by 2 bases; junction bases not matched to a gene: 9. The CDR3 DNA reads TGTGCCAGCAGTGCGTATACCGGGACAGCCACAGATACGCAGTATTTT. It specifies CASSAYTGTATDTQYF.

The chain couples TRBV28 to TRBJ1-1; no reliable D call. The CDR3 length is 14 residues. Germline V CDR1 and CDR2: MDHEN, SYDVKM. The V end was cut by 4 bases, the J end by 4 bases, with 13 bases between. Written as DNA, the CDR3 is TGTGCCAGCAGTTCCCGACCCGTTGCCACTGAAGCTTTCTTT. Its protein product is CASSSRPVATEAFF.

The chain carries TRBV27 and TRBJ2-1, with D perhaps matching TRBD1 or TRBD2 (6 bases each). There are 18 residues in the CDR3. The germline V and J ends were trimmed by 1 base and 4 bases, with 20 bases remaining between them. Germline CDR1 and CDR2: MNHEY and SMNVEV (reference sequence). This chain's CDR3 is CASSLLGGARGTYNEQFF. The CDR3 nucleotides read TGTGCCAGCAGTTTATTGGGCGGGGCCAGGGGAACTTACAATGAGCAGTTCTTC.

J is TRBJ2-7 and V is TRBV21-1; TRBD2 was called by the table and not checked on the DNA. TRBV21-1 is assigned pseudogene status. This CDR3 has 12 amino acids. CDR3 sequence reads: CASEGGGFEQYF. The CDR3 DNA follows: TGTGCCAGCGAAGGGGGGGGCTTCGAGCAGTACTTC.